This TCR beta chain appears in the sequencing data of a study of cytomegalovirus exposure and HLA in healthy donors. CDR1 and CDR2 from the germline V gene are LNHDA and SQIVND (reference sequence). The V end lost 3 bases, the J end lost 3 bases, and 17 bases lay between the germline ends. The CDR3 sequence is 17 residues long. This clone was counted a few times. Primers: 60 Vbeta forward and 13 Jbeta reverse. Sequenced by immunoSEQ multiplex PCR; TCRdb stores in-frame clones only, minus some. The sample includes roughly 130,000 clones, 75% to 85% of them seen just once. While unrecorded immune exposures were likely, the donors were nominally healthy when sampled.

The origin of this receptor is a female donor in good health and CMV-seronegative. The specimen sequenced was PBMCs. V is TRBV19 and J is TRBJ2-2; maybe TRBD1 (6 bases). The CDR3 reads CASSMRGTRIDTGELFF. The CDR3 DNA is TGTGCCAGTAGTATGAGGGGGACCCGGATAGACACCGGGGAGCTGTTTTTT.